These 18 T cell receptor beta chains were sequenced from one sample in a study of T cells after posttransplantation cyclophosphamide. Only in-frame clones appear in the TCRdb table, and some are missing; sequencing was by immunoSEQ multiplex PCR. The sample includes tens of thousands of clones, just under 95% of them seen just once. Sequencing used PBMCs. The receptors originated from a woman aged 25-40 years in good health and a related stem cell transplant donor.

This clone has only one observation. The CDR3 reads CASSSNGLAISEQFF. CDR3 nucleotides: TGTGCCAGCAGCTCGAACGGACTAGCGATCAGTGAGCAGTTCTTC. The V call is TRBV7-2, the J call TRBJ2-1; 9 nucleotides agree with TRBD2. In germline, CDR1 is SGHTA, CDR2 FQGNSA. With V trimmed by 4 bases and J by 9 bases, 10 bases remained unmatched. The CDR3 has 15 amino acids.

This chain's CDR3 is CASRPQLVNPQETQYF. In DNA form, the CDR3 reads TGCGCCAGCAGACCCCAGCTCGTCAACCCGCAAGAGACCCAGTACTTC. The chain combines TRBV5-1 with TRBJ2-5; D ambiguous. Trimming left V 5 bases short and J 2 bases short, with 19 bases between. CDR1 is SGHRS and CDR2 is YFSETQ in the germline V gene. This CDR3 has 16 residues.

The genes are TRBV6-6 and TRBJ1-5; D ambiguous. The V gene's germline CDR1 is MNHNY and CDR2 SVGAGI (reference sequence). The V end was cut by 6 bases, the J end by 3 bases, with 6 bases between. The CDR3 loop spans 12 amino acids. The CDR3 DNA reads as TGTGCCAGCAGCCTCGACAATCAGCCCCAGCATTTT. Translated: CASSLDNQPQHF.

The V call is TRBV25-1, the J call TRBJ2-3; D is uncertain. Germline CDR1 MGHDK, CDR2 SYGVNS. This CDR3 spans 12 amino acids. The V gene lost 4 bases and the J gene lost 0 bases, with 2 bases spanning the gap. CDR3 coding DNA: TGTGCCAGCAGTGGGAGCACAGATACGCAGTATTTT. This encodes CASSGSTDTQYF.

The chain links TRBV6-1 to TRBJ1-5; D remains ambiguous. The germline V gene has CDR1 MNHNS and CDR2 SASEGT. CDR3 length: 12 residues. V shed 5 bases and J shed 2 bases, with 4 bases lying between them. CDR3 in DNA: TGTGCCAGCAGTACAGGCAATCAGCCCCAGCATTTT. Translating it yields CASSTGNQPQHF.

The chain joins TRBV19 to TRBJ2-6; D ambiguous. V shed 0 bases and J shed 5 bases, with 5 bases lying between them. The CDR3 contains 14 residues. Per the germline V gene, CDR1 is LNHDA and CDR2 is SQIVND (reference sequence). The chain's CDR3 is CASSIDRWANVLTF. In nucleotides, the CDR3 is TGTGCCAGTAGTATAGACCGCTGGGCCAACGTCCTGACTTTC. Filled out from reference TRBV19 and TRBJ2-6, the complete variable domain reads DGGITQSPKYLFRKEGQNVTLSCEQNLNHDAMYWYRQDPGQGLRLIYYSQIVNDFQKGDIAEGYSVSREKKESFPLTVTSAQKNPTAFYLCASSIDRWANVLTFGAGSRLTVL.

The DNA for the CDR3 is TGTGCCAGCAGTTTATCTGGACCCGTGGACTATGGCTACACCTTC. Protein: CASSLSGPVDYGYTF. The chain combines TRBV28 with TRBJ1-2; D not resolved. Germline-derived CDR1 and CDR2 are MDHEN and SYDVKM. The CDR3 loop spans 15 amino acids. V was pared by 1 base and J by 3 bases, with 12 bases between.

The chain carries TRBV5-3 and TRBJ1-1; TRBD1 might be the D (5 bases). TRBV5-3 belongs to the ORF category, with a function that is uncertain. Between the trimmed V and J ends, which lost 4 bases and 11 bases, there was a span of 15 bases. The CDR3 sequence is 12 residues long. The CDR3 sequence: CARSPPREKAFF. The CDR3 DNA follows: TGTGCCAGAAGCCCGCCCAGGGAGAAGGCTTTCTTT.

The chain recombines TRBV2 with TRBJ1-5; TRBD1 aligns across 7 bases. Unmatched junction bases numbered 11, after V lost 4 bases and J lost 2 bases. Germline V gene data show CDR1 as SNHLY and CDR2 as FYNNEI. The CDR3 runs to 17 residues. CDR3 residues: CASSVGPRQGGNQPQHF. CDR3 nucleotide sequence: TGTGCCAGCAGTGTGGGCCCCCGACAGGGAGGCAATCAGCCCCAGCATTTT.

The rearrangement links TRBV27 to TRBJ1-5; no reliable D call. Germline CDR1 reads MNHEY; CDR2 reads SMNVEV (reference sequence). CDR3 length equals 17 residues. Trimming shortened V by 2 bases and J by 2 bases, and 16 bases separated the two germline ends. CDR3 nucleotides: TGTGCCAGCAGTTTAACCCGGACGGCTCTCGGCAATCAGCCCCAGCATTTT. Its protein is CASSLTRTALGNQPQHF.

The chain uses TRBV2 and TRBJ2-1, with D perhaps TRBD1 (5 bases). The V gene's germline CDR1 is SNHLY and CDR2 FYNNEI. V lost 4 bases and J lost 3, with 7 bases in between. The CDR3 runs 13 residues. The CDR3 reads CASSGQGYNEQFF. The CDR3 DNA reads TGTGCCAGCAGTGGGCAGGGCTACAATGAGCAGTTCTTC.

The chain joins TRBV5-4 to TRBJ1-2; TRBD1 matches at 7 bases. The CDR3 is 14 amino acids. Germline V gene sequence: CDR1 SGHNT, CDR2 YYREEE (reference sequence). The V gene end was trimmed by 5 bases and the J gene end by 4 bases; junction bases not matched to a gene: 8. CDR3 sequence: CASRLTGSGYGYTF. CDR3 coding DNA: TGTGCCAGCAGGTTGACAGGGTCGGGCTATGGCTACACCTTC.

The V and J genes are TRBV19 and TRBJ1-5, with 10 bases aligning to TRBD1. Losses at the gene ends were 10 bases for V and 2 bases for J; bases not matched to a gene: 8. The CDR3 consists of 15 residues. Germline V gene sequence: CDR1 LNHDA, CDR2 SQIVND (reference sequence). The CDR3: CAISHGTGGNQPQHF. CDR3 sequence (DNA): TGTGCCATTTCACACGGGACAGGGGGCAATCAGCCCCAGCATTTT.

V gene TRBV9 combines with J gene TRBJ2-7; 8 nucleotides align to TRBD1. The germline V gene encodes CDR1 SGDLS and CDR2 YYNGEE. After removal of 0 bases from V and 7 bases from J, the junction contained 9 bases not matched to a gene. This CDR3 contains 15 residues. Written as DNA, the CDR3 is TGTGCCAGCAGCGTAGACCTAGGGACAGGTGGGGAGCAGTACTTC. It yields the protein CASSVDLGTGGEQYF.

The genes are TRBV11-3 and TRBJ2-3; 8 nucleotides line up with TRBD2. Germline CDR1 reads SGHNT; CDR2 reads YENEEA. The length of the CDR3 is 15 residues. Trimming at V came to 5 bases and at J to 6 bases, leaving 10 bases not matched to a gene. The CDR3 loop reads CASSRGGNFMDTQYF. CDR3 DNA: TGTGCCAGCAGCCGGGGGGGGAACTTTATGGATACGCAGTATTTT.

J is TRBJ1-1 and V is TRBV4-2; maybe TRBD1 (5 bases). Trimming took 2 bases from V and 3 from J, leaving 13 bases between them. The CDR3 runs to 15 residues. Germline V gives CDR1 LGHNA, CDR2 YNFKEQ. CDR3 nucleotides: TGTGCCAGCAGCCAAATATCCCAGGGCGACACTGAAGCTTTCTTT. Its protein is CASSQISQGDTEAFF.

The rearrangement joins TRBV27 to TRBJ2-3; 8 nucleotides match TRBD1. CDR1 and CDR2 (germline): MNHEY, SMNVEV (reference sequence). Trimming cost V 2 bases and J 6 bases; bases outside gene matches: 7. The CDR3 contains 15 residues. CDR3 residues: CASSLIGTGGDTQYF. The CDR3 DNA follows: TGTGCCAGCAGTTTAATAGGGACAGGTGGGGATACGCAGTATTTT.

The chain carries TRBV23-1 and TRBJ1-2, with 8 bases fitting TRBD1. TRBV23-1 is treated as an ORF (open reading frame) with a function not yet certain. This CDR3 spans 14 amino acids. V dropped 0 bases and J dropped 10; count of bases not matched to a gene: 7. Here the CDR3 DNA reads TGCGCCAGCAGTCAATCGGCAGGGGGCAAGGACTACACCTTC. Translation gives CASSQSAGGKDYTF.